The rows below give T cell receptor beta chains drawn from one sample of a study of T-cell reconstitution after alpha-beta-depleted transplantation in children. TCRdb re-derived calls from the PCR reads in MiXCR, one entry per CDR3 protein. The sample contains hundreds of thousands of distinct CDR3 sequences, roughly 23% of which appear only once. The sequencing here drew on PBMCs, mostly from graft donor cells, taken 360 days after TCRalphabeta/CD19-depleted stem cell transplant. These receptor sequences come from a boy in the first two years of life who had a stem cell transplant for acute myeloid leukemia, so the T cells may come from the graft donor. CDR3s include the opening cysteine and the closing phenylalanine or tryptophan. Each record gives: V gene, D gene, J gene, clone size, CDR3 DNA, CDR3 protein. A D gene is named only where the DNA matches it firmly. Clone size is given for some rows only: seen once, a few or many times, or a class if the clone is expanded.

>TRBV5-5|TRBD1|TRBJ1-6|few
TGTGCCAGCGGGACAGTTAATTCACCCCTCCACTTT
CASGTVNSPLHF
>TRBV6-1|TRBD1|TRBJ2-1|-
TGTGCCAGCAGATCCCCGGGACAGGACTACAATGAGCAGTTCTTC
CASRSPGQDYNEQFF
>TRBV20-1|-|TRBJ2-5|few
TGCAGTGCTAAATCTCCGTGGGGGCAGGGACAAGAGACCCAGTACTTC
CSAKSPWGQGQETQYF
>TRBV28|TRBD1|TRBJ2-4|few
TGTGCCAGCAGTCCCCAGGGGGCAGGGCGAGGGAACATTCAGTACTTC
CASSPQGAGRGNIQYF
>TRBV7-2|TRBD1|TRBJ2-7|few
TGTGCCAGCAGCTCAAGACAGGGGTGGTACGAGCAGTACTTC
CASSSRQGWYEQYF
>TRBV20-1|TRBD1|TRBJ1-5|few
TGCAGTGCTTCTGGACAGGGGGATGCAAATAGCAATCAGCCCCAGCATTTT
CSASGQGDANSNQPQHF
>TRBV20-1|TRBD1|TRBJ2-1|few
TGCACCGGGACAGGGCACTACAATGAGCAGTTCTTC
CTGTGHYNEQFF
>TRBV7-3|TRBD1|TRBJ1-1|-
TGTGCCAGCAGCTTAAAGGCCACTGGGACAGGGTTTGTCAACACTGAAGCTTTCTTT
CASSLKATGTGFVNTEAFF
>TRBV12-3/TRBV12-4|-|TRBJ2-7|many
TGTGCCAGCAGTCCGAGACAGTTAAAGCTCGTCGAGCAGTACTTC
CASSPRQLKLVEQYF
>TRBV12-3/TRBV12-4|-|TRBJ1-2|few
TGTGCCAGCAGTCCCATCGGGGACTATGGCTACACCTTC
CASSPIGDYGYTF
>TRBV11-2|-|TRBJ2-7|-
TGTGCCAGCAGCTTAGTCGCTGCAGGATTCTACGAGCAGTACTTC
CASSLVAAGFYEQYF
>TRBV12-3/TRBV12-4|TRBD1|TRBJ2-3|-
TGTGCCAGCAGCCTCAGACAGGGGGCCGCGGATACGCAGTATTTT
CASSLRQGAADTQYF
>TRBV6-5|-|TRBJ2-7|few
TGTGCCAGCAGTTACGGGGGGCCGGCTGAGCAGTACTTC
CASSYGGPAEQYF
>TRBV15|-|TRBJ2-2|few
TGTGCCACCAGCCCACCCGGCACCGGGGAGCTGTTTTTT
CATSPPGTGELFF
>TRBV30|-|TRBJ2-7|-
TGTGCCTGGACCGCGTCGTGGGCCTACGAGCAGTACTTC
CAWTASWAYEQYF
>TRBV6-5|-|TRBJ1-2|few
TGTGCCTCGGGGGGGGGCCCCAACTATGGCTACACCTTC
CASGGGPNYGYTF
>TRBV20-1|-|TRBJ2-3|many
TGCAGTGCTAGAGTAAGCACAGATACGCAGTATTTT
CSARVSTDTQYF
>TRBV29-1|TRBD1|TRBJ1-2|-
TGCAGCGTTGAAGACCGGGACAGGGCCATCTATGGCTACACCTTC
CSVEDRDRAIYGYTF
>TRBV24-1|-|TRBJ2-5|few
TGTGCCACCAGTGCGGTAGTCGCAGGGCGAGGAGAGACCCAGTACTTC
CATSAVVAGRGETQYF
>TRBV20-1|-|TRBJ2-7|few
TGCAGTGCCTTAAAAACCCGGCCGGGCAGGAACTACGAGCAGTACTTC
CSALKTRPGRNYEQYF
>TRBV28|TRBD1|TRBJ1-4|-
TGTGCCAGCAGTCCCTATGGACAGGGGTATAATGAAAAACTGTTTTTT
CASSPYGQGYNEKLFF
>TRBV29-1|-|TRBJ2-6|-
TGCAGCGTTGGGGGGGACAGCTCTGGGGCCAACGTCCTGACTTTC
CSVGGDSSGANVLTF
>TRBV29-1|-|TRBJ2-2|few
TGCAGCGTTGAGATCGGGCGGGGCACCGGGGAGCTGTTTTTT
CSVEIGRGTGELFF
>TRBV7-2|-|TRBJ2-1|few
TGTGCCAGCAGCTGGAGGAGGGGGCAGTGGGGGAATGAGCAGTTCTTC
CASSWRRGQWGNEQFF
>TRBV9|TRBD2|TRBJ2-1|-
TGTGCCAGCAGCGTAGGCCCGAAAATAGCGGGGGCCCAATACAATGAGCAGTTCTTC
CASSVGPKIAGAQYNEQFF
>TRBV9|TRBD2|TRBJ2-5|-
TGTGCCAGCAGCCTGAACACCGGGGGGGGTTTCGATTCGGAGACCCAGTACTTC
CASSLNTGGGFDSETQYF
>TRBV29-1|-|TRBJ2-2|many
TGCAGCGTTGCTGAGGCCGGGGAGCTGTTTTTT
CSVAEAGELFF
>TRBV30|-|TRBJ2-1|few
TGTGCCTGGAGTGCAGCGCATGAGCAGTTCTTC
CAWSAAHEQFF
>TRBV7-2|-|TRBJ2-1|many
TGTGCCAGCAGCTTAGAGTCGGGCGGTCCCAATGGACAGTTCTTC
CASSLESGGPNGQFF
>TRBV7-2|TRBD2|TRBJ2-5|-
TGTGCCAGCAGCTTCCGACTAGCGGGGAAAGAGACCCAGTACTTC
CASSFRLAGKETQYF
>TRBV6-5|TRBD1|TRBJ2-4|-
TGTGCCAGCAGTTACGGCAGGGGGTTAGCCAAAAACATTCAGTACTTC
CASSYGRGLAKNIQYF
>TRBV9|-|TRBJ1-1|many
TGTGCCAGCAGCGAACAACCGGGCGTTAACACTGAAGCTTTCTTT
CASSEQPGVNTEAFF
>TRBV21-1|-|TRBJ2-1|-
TGTGCCAGCAGCAAAATCCCTTGTTGTCCTAGCGGGGGCTACTCCTACAATGAGCAGTTCTTC
CASSKIPCCPSGGYSYNEQFF
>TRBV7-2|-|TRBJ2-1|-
TGTGCCAGCAGCCCATGGGCCAACAATGAGCAGTTCTTC
CASSPWANNEQFF
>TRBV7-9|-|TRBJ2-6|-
TGTGCCAGCAGCCTCAGGAAAACTGGGGCCAACGTCCTGACTTTC
CASSLRKTGANVLTF